This TCR beta chain was obtained from a study of blood T cells in healthy people across ages. On the study more broadly: Through template switching, about one barcoded beta molecule was captured per two T cells, as measured in model experiments.

It was with a sample-barcoded 5' primer and a J-beta primer mix that a second PCR of roughly 7 to 12 cycles was run. TCRdb processed the 5' RACE reads anew with MiXCR; each CDR3 protein has one entry. The sample holds hundreds of thousands of distinct CDR3 sequences, roughly 56% seen once. Germline V gene lookup returns CDR1 LGHNA and CDR2 YNFKEQ. The CDR3 is 14 amino acids. Between the trimmed V and J ends, which lost 2 bases and 6 bases, there was a span of 11 bases. Study-wide points: Changes in expanded clonotypes were possibly confounded, as the CMV status of donors was unknown.

With regard to this clonotype: Antigen: not known.

Donors gave about 9.3 milliliters of peripheral blood apiece. Isolating PBMCs gave at least 6 million of these cells per sample. Input material: blood. The sequence derives from a middle-aged man in good health. This sequence joins TRBV4-2 and TRBJ2-1, with no clear D. CDR3 sequence: CASSQSMRSNEQFF. As DNA, the CDR3 is TGTGCCAGCAGCCAAAGCATGCGGAGCAATGAGCAGTTCTTC.